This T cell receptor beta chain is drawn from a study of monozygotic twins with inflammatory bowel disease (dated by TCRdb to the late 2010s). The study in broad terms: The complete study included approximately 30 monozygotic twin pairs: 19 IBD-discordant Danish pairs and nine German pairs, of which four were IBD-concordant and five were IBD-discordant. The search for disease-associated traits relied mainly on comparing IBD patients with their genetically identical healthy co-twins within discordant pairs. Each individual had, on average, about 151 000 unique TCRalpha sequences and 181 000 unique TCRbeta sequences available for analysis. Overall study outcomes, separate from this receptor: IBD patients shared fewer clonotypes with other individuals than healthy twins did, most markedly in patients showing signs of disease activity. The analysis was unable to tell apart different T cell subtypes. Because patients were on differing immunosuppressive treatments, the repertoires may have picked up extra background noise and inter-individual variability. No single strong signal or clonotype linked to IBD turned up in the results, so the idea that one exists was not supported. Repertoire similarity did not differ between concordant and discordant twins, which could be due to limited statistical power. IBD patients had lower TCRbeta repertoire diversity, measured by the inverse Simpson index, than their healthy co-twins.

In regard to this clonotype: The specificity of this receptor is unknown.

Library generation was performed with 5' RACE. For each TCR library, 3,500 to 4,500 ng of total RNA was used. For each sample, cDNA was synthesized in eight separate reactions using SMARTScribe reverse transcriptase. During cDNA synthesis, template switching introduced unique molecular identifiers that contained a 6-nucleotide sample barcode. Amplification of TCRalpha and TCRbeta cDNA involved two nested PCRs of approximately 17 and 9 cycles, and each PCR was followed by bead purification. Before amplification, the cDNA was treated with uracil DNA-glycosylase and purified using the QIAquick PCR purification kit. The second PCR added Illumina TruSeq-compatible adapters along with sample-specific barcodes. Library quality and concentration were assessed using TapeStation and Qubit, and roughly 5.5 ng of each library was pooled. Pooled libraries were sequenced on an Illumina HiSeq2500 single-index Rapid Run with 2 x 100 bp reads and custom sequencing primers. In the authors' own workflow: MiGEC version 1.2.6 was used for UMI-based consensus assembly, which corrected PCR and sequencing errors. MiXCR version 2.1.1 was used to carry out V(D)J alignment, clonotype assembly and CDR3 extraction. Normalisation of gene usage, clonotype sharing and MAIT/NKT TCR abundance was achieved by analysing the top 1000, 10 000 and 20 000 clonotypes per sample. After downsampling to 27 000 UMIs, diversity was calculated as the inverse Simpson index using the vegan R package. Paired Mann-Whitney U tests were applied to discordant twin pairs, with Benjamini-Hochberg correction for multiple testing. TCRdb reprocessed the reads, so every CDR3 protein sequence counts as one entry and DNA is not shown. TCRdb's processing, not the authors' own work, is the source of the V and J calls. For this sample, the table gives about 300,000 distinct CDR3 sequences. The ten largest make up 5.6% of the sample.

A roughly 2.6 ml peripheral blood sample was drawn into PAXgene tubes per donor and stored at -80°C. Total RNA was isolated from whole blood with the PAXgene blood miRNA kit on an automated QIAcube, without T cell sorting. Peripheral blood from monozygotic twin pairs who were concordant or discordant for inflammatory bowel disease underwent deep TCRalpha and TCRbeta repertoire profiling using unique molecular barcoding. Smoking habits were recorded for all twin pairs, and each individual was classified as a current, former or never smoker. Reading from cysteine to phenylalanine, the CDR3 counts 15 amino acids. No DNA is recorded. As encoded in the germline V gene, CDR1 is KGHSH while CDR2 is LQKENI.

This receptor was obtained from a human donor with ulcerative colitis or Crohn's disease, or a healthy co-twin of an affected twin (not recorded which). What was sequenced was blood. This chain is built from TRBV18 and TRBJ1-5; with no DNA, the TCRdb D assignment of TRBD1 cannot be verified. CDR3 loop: CASSTGYNSNQPQHF. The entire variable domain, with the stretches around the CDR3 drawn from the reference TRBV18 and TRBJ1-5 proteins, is NAGVMQNPRHLVRRRGQEARLRCSPMKGHSHVYWYRQLPEEGLKFMVYLQKENIIDESGMPKERFSAEFPKEGPSILRIQQVVRGDSAAYFCASSTGYNSNQPQHFGDGTRLSIL.